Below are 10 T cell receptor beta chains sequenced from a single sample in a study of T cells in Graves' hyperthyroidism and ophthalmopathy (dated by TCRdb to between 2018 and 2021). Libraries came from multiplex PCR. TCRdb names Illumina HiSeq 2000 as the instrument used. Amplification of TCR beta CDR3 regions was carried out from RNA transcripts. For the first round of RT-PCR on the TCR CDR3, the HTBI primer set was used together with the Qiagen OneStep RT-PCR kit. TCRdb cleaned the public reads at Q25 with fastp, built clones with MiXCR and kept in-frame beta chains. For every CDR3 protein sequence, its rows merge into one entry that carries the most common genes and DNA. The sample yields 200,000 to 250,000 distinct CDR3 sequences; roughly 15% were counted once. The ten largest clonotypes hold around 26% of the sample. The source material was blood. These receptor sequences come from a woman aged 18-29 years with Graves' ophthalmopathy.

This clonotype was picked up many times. The CDR3 here is CASSIMAGGNQPQHF. The CDR3 DNA follows: TGTGCCAGTAGTATAATGGCCGGGGGTAATCAGCCCCAGCATTTT. This sequence joins TRBV19 and TRBJ1-5; perhaps TRBD1 as D (5 bases). V lost 2 bases, J lost 4 bases, and 12 bases lay in between. This CDR3 has 15 residues. Germline assignment: CDR1 LNHDA and CDR2 SQIVND (reference sequence). The whole variable domain, filled in from reference TRBV19 and TRBJ1-5, reads DGGITQSPKYLFRKEGQNVTLSCEQNLNHDAMYWYRQDPGQGLRLIYYSQIVNDFQKGDIAEGYSVSREKKESFPLTVTSAQKNPTAFYLCASSIMAGGNQPQHFGDGTRLSIL.

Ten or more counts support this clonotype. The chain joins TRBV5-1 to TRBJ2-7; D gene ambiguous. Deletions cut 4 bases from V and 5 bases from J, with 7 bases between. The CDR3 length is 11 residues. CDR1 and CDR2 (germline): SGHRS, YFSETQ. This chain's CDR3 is CASSVGDEQYF. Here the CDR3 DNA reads TGCGCCAGCAGCGTCGGCGACGAGCAGTACTTC.

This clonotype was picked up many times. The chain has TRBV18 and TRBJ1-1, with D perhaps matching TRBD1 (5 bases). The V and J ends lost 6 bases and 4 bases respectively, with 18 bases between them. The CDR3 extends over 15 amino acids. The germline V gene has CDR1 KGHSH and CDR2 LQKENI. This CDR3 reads CASSPPGLRGTEAFF. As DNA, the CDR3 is TGTGCCAGCTCGCCTCCGGGACTCCGGGGCACTGAAGCTTTCTTT. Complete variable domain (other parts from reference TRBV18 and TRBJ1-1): NAGVMQNPRHLVRRRGQEARLRCSPMKGHSHVYWYRQLPEEGLKFMVYLQKENIIDESGMPKERFSAEFPKEGPSILRIQQVVRGDSAAYFCASSPPGLRGTEAFFGQGTRLTVV.

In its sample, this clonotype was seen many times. The CDR3 coding sequence is TGTGCCAGCAGCTTGGATTCAAAGGGCTACACTGAAGCTTTCTTT. It translates to CASSLDSKGYTEAFF. The chain has TRBV5-8 and TRBJ1-1, with D unclear. The CDR3 spans 15 residues. Looked up from germline, CDR1 is SGHTS and CDR2 is YDEGEE. V was pared by 0 bases and J by 3 bases, with 12 bases between. Full variable domain (rest looked up from reference TRBV5-8 and TRBJ1-1): EAGVTQSPTHLIKTRGQQATLRCSPISGHTSVYWYQQALGLGLQFLLWYDEGEERNRGNFPPRFSGRQFPNYSSELNVNALELEDSALYLCASSLDSKGYTEAFFGQGTRLTVV.

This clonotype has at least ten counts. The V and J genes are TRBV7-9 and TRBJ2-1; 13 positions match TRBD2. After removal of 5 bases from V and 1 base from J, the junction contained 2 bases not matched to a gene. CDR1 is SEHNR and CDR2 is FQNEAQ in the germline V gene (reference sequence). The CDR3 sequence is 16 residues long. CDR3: CASSGTSGKSYNEQFF. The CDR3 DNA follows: TGTGCCAGCAGCGGGACTAGCGGGAAGTCCTACAATGAGCAGTTCTTC. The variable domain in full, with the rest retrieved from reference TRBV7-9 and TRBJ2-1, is DTGVSQNPRHKITKRGQNVTFRCDPISEHNRLYWYRQTLGQGPEFLTYFQNEAQLEKSRLLSDRFSAERPKGSFSTLEIQRTEQGDSAMYLCASSGTSGKSYNEQFFGPGTRLTVL.

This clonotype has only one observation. The CDR3, as DNA: TGTGCCAGCAGCCCAACGGGACAGGGGGGTTTCCATGGCTACACCTTC. Translating gives CASSPTGQGGFHGYTF. The J gene is TRBJ1-2, the V gene TRBV5-4, with 11 bases lining up with TRBD1. J gave up 6 bases and V 4 bases, and 11 bases lay outside the gene matches. The germline V gene encodes CDR1 SGHNT and CDR2 YYREEE (reference sequence). The CDR3 has 16 residues.

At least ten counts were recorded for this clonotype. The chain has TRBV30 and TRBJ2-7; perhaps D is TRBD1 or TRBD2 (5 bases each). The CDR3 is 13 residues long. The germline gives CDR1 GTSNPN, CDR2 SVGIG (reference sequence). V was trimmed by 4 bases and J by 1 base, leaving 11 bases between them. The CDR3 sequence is CAWNPGQSYEQYF. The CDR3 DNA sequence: TGTGCCTGGAACCCGGGGCAGTCCTACGAGCAGTACTTC.

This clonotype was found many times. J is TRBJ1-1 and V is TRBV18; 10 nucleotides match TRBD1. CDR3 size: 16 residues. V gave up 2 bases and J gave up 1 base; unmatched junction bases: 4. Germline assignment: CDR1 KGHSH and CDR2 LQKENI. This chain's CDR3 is CASSPGTGARNTEAFF. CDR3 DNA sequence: TGTGCCAGCTCACCAGGGACAGGGGCCAGGAACACTGAAGCTTTCTTT.

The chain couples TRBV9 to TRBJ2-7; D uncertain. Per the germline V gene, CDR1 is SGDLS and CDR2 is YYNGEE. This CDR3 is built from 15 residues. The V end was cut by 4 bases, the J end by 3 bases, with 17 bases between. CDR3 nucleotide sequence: TGTGCCAGCAGCCCCGACCCTTACGGTGACTACGAGCAGTACTTC. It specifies CASSPDPYGDYEQYF. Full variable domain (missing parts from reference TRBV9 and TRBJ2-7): DSGVTQTPKHLITATGQRVTLRCSPRSGDLSVYWYQQSLDQGLQFLIQYYNGEERAKGNILERFSAQQFPDLHSELNLSSLELGDSALYFCASSPDPYGDYEQYFGPGTRLTVT.

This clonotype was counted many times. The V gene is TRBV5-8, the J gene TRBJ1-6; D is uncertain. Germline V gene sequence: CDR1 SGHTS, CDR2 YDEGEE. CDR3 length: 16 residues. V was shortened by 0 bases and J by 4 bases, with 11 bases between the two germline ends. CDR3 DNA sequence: TGTGCCAGCAGCTTGGAAGGAACCGGGTATAATTCACCCCTCCACTTT. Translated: CASSLEGTGYNSPLHF.